This entry is about one TCR beta chain. The specificity of this receptor is unknown. No base quality values were provided; no much bigger clone lies one nucleotide off. These data are taken from a study of control samples from healthy donors and cancer patients (TCRdb year 2020). Libraries were built with the immunoSEQ multiplex PCR assay. TCRdb's version of the immuneACCESS table is confined to in-frame rearrangements and falls short of the full clone set. An unresolved V gene accounts for under half of the shortfall where checked; the remainder is of unknown origin. The sample table holds fewer than 100,000 clones, of which about 88% were seen once. The ten largest clones capture around 5.7% of the sample. V and J lose 7 bases and 6 bases, and a span of 19 bases separates them. The CDR3, from cysteine to phenylalanine, totals 13 residues. Only the CDR3 part of the read is kept: 39 bases, read in frame from the first base. Based on the germline V gene, the CDR1 and CDR2 sequences are SQVTM and ANQGSEA.

Sequencing was performed on blood. The receptor was derived from a woman between 50 and 59 years old in good health. This sequence uses TRBV29-1 and TRBJ2-7, with TRBD1 as a weak D call on 6 bases. The nucleotide sequence is TGCAGCGCCGAACAGCAGGGGACGAGCGAGCAGTACTTC. It translates as CSAEQQGTSEQYF.